This record concerns one T cell receptor (beta chain) sequence. There is no known antigen for this receptor. Per-base quality was not reported, and no clone a single base away is much larger than it. CDR1 and CDR2 (SGHAT, FQDESV) derive from the germline V gene (reference sequence). The junction shows trimming of 2 bases on V and 4 bases on J, plus 11 bases between the germline ends. The CDR3 numbers 14 residues from cysteine through phenylalanine. This entry keeps only the CDR3 DNA: 42 bases, framed from base 1. These data belong to a study of blood T cell repertoires in COVID-19 (dated by TCRdb to the early 2020s). As for the study more broadly: Collaborator samples came from the United States, Italy and Spain and covered acute and convalescent phases of COVID-19. Samples came from the ongoing ImmuneRACE study (first 160 participants) plus 1,254 subjects from 6 global collaborators. The sample metadata nearly always contained a de-identified subject ID, COVID-19 status, age in years and sex. The repertoires were released in a freely available public database intended as a resource for research on the immune response to SARS-CoV-2. Deeply sampled blood TCRbeta repertoires from subjects exposed to, actively infected with, or recovered from COVID-19 were included in the dataset. The material from the prospective study consisted of cDNA or gDNA derived from T cells, B-cell-depleted T cells, or PBMCs. Where HLA class I and class II types were available, the types were taken from metadata supplied by the sample provider, not from assay-based typing.

Here is what the overall study found, with its caveats: The quantity of clinical and demographic metadata differed by source and by participant and was supplied without curation.

Collaborating institutions collected whole blood in K2EDTA tubes following their own protocols. For TCRbeta analysis, collaborators shipped samples in one of three forms: frozen whole blood, isolated PBMCs, or DNA extracted from either of those sample types. The immunoSEQ Assay, a bias-controlled multiplex PCR, was used to amplify TCRbeta CDR3 regions from genomic DNA. The authors' pipeline ran thus. The number of nucleated cells in each sample was estimated by amplification of reference gene primers within the assay. Sequence reads were collapsed and filtered to measure the absolute abundance of every unique TCRbeta CDR3 rearrangement. For each sample, productive Simpson clonality was calculated as the square root of Simpson's diversity index across productive rearrangements. Here the immuneACCESS table is served through TCRdb, limited to in-frame sequences with V and J called. Missing clones are a known gap in these copies; in checked studies unresolved V genes cover under half, and the rest lacks a known reason. The D gene and trimming were derived from the DNA, and the V and J assignments and clone size from that table. In this sample the table shows about 50,000 clones, roughly 90% of which occur a single time. The ten top clones hold more than 15% of the sample.

Material for sequencing was peripheral blood. The rearrangement joined TRBV11-1 to TRBJ1-1; TRBD1 is a weak D gene call, 5 bases matching. This receptor was taken from a human donor with active COVID-19. The donor label of this sample is uncertain. Here the CDR3 is given as CASSLTAGFTEAFF. Here is the DNA: TGTGCCAGCAGCTTAACGGCAGGGTTCACTGAAGCTTTCTTT.